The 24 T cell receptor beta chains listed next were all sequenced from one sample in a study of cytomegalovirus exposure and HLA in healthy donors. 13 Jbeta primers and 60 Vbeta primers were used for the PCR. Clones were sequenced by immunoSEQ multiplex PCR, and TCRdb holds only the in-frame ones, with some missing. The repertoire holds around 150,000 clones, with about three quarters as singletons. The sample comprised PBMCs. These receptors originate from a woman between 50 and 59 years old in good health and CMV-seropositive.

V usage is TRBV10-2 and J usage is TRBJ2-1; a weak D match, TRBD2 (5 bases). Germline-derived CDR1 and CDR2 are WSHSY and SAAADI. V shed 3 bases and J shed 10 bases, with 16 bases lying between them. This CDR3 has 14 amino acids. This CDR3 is CASSDRRVEREQFF. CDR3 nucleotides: TGCGCCAGCAGTGACCGTCGAGTGGAGCGGGAGCAGTTCTTC.

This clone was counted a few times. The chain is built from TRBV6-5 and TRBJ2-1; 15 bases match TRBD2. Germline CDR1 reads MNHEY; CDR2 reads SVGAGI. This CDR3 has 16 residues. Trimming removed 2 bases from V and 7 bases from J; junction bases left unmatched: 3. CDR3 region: CASSYPGTSGGNEQFF. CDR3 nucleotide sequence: TGTGCCAGCAGTTACCCCGGGACTAGCGGGGGGAATGAGCAGTTCTTC.

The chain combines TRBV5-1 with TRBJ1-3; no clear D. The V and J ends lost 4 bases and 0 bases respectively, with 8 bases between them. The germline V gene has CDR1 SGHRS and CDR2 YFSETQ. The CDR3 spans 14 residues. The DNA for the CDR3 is TGCGCCAGCAGCGAGGGTAACTCTGGAAACACCATATATTTT. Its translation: CASSEGNSGNTIYF.

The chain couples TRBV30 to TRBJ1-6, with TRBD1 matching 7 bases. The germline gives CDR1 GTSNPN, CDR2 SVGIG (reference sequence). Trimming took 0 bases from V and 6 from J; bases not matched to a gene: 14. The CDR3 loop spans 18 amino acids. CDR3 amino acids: CAWSVRGGQRIFNSPLHF. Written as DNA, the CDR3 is TGTGCCTGGAGTGTACGGGGGGGACAGCGGATTTTTAATTCACCCCTCCACTTT.

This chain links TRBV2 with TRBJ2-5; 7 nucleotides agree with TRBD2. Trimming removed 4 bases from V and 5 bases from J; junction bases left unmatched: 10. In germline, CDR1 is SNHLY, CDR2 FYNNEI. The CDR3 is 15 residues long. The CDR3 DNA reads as TGTGCCAGCAGTGCAACCTGGACTAGAGGGGAGACCCAGTACTTC. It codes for CASSATWTRGETQYF.

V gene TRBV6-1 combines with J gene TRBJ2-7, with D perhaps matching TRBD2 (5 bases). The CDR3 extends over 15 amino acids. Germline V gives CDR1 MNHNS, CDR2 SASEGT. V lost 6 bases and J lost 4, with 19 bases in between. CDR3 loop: CASSVTLVGGYEQYF. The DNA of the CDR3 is TGTGCCAGCAGCGTAACGCTAGTAGGCGGGTACGAGCAGTACTTC.

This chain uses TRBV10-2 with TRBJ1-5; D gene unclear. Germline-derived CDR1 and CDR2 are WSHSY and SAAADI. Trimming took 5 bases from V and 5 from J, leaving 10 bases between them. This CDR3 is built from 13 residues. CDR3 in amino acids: CASSSYSDQPQHF. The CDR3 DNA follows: TGCGCCAGCAGTAGTTACAGTGATCAGCCCCAGCATTTT.

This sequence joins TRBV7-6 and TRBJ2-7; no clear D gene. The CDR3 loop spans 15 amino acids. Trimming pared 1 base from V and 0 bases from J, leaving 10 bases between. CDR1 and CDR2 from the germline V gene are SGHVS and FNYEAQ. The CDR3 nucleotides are TGTGCCAGCAGCTTAGGCGCCTCGAGCTCCTACGAGCAGTACTTC. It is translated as CASSLGASSSYEQYF.

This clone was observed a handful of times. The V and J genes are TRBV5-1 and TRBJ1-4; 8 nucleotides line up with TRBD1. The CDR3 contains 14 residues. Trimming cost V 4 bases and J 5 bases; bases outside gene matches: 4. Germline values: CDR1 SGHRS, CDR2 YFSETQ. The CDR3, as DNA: TGCGCCAGCAGCCGGACAGGGTTCAATGAAAAACTGTTTTTT. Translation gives CASSRTGFNEKLFF.

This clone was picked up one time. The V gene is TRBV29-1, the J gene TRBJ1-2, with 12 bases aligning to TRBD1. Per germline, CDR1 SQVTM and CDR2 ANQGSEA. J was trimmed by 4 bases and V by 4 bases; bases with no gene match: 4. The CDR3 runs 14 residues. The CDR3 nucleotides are TGCAGCGTTGGCCAGGGACAGGGGGCCTATGGCTACACCTTC. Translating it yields CSVGQGQGAYGYTF.

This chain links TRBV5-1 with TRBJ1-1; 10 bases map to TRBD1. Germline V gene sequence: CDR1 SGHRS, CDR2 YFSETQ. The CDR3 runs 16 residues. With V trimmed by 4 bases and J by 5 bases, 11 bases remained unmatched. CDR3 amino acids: CASSLGDRGLGTEAFF. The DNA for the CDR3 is TGCGCCAGCAGCCTGGGGGACAGGGGATTAGGTACTGAAGCTTTCTTT.

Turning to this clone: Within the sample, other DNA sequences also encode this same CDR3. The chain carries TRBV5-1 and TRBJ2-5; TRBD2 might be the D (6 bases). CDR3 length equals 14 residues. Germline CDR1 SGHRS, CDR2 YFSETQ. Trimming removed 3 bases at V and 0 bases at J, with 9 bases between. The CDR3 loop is CASSSGGYQETQYF. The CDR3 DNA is TGCGCCAGCAGCTCCGGGGGATACCAAGAGACCCAGTACTTC.

CDR3 in DNA: TGTGCCAGCAGCTTCTCTCCGGGCTCCTACGAGCAGTACTTC. Its translation: CASSFSPGSYEQYF. The J gene is TRBJ2-7, the V gene TRBV11-2; D ambiguous. The V end lost 3 bases, the J end lost 0 bases, and 9 bases lay between the germline ends. The CDR3 runs 14 residues. CDR1 is SGHAT and CDR2 is FQNNGV in the germline V gene.

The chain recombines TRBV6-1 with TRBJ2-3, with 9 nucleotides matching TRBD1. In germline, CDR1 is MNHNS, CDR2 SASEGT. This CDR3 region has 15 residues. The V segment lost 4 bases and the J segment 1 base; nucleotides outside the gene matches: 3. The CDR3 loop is CASSGRDRGTDTQYF. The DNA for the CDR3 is TGTGCCAGCAGTGGTCGGGACAGGGGCACAGATACGCAGTATTTT.

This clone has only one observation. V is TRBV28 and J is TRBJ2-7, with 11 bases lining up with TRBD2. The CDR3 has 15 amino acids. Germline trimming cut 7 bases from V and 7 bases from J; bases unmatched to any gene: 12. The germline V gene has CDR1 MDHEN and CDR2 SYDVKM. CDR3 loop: CASNSLSGGAREQYF. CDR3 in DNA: TGTGCCAGCAACTCCCTTAGCGGGGGGGCGAGGGAGCAGTACTTC.

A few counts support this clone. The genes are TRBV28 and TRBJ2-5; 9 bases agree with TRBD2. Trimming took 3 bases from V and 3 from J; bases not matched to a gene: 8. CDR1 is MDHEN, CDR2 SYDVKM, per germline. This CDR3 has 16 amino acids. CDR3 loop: CASSLSSGVEEETQYF. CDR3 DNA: TGTGCCAGCAGTTTGTCTAGCGGGGTTGAGGAAGAGACCCAGTACTTC.

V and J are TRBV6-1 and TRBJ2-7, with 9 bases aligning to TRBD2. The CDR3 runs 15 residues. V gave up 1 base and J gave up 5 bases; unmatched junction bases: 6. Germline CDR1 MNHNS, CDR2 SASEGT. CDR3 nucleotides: TGTGCCAGCAGTGAAGTTAGCGGGAGTGGGAACGAGCAGTACTTC. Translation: CASSEVSGSGNEQYF.

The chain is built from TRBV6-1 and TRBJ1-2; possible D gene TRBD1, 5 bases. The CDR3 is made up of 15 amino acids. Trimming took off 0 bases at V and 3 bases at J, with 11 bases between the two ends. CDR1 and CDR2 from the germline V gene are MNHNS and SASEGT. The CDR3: CASSEALGGDYGYTF. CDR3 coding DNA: TGTGCCAGCAGTGAAGCACTCGGGGGGGACTATGGCTACACCTTC.

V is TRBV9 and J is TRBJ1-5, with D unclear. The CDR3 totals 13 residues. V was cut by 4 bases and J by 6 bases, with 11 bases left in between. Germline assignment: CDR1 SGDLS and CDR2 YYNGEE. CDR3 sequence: CASSQDRGQPQHF. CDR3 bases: TGTGCCAGCAGCCAAGACCGGGGTCAGCCCCAGCATTTT. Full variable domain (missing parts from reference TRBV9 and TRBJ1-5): DSGVTQTPKHLITATGQRVTLRCSPRSGDLSVYWYQQSLDQGLQFLIQYYNGEERAKGNILERFSAQQFPDLHSELNLSSLELGDSALYFCASSQDRGQPQHFGDGTRLSIL.

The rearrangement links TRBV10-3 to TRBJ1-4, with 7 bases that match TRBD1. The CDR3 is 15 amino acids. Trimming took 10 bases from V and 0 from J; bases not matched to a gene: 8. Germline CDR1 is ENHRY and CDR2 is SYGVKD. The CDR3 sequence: CASGDSPATNEKLFF. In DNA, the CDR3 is TGTGCCAGTGGGGACAGCCCTGCAACTAATGAAAAACTGTTTTTT.

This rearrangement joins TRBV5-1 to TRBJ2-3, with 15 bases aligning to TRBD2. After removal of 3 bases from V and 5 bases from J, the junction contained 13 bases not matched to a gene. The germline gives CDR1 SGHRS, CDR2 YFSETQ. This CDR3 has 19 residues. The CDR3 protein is CASSWGLAGGSAPRDTQYF. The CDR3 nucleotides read TGCGCCAGCAGCTGGGGACTAGCGGGGGGCTCGGCCCCCCGAGATACGCAGTATTTT.

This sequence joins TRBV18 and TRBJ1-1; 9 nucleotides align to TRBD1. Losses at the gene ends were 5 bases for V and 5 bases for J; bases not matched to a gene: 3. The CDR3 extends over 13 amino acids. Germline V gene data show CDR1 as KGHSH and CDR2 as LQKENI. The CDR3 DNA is TGTGCCAGCTCAGACAGGGGGTATACTGAAGCTTTCTTT. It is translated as CASSDRGYTEAFF.

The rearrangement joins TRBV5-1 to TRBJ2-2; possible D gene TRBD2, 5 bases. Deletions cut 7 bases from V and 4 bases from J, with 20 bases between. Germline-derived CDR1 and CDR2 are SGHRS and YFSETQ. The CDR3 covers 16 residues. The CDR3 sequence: CASGLASSKSTGELFF. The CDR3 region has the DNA TGCGCCAGCGGACTTGCCTCGTCTAAGAGCACCGGGGAGCTGTTTTTT.

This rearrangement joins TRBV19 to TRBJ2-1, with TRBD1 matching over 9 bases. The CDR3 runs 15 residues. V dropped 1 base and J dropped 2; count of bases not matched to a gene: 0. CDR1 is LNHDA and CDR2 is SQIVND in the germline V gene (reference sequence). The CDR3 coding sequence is TGTGCCAGTAGTATAGGACAGGGGGCCTACAATGAGCAGTTCTTC. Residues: CASSIGQGAYNEQFF.